Detailed here is one T cell receptor beta chain. Its target antigen remains unknown. Base qualities are not at hand, and no much larger clone is one base apart. Library generation was performed with the immunoSEQ multiplex PCR assay. For the multiplex PCR, a mixture combining 60 forward primers for TCR Vbeta segments and 13 reverse primers for TCR Jbeta segments was used. The CDR3 region of rearranged TCR beta genes was amplified from genomic DNA with a multiplex PCR assay. On the Illumina HiSeq System, the amplified TCR beta libraries were sequenced as 87-base-pair reads. On the authors' methods: Across the 670 or so repertoires, a later analysis counted 80 million or so unique TCR beta chains, about 10 million of which were shared by at least two donors. Raw reads were error-corrected and collapsed into unique sequences with a nearest-neighbor algorithm that merged closely related sequences to remove PCR and sequencing errors. To assign V, D and J gene segments, CDR3 sequences were aligned to IMGT reference sequences. For a sequence to be retained, a match of at least six nucleotides to both a V gene segment and a J gene segment was required. A rearrangement was called productive if the CDR3 had no stop codons and remained in frame with V and J, and every other rearrangement was called non-productive. CDR3 was defined by IMGT convention, running from the second conserved V-encoded cysteine to the conserved J-encoded phenylalanine. The earlier analysis of 500 to 750 of the donors excluded any sequence lacking an unambiguous match to a single V gene segment. In an earlier analysis of some 590 of the donors, a V segment was called functional when productive rearrangements were above 56.7%, and segregating when the standard deviation between donors exceeded 5%. A statistical classification framework was built for diagnosing cytomegalovirus status from the catalog of TCR beta chain sequences. In a later analysis, V and J genes were assigned by comparing TCR nucleotide sequences against IMGT/GENE-DB human TR gene sequences. The TCRdist pipeline was used in a later analysis to assign CDR3 sequences and most-parsimonious VDJ recombination scenarios. In a later analysis, each TCR beta chain was defined by its CDR3 amino acid sequence together with its V-gene family, and reads without a unique V-gene family were excluded. As a way to deal with suspected cross-contamination and a sequencing artifact, a later analysis dropped roughly 620 nucleotide sequences that were highly shared and had low generation probability. For each public chain, a later analysis derived a clonal expansion index from normalized ranks of inferred template counts within each repertoire. In a later analysis, generation probabilities were computed using a VDJ recombination model fitted to out-of-frame rearrangements, and the results were checked against IGoR. Hypergeometric tests were used in a later analysis to score TCR-TCR, TCR-HLA and TCR-CMV co-occurrence, with a repertoire-size bias correction applied to the TCR pairs. A later analysis estimated false discovery rates by permuting HLA or CMV assignments 20 times. A later analysis grouped co-occurring TCRs with DBSCAN, adding TCRdist sequence similarity when clustering within HLA-allele-positive subsets. Co-occurrence clustering excluded repertoires with fewer than 30,000 or more than 120,000 public chains, plus five with anomalous nucleotide sharing. The source is immuneACCESS, and TCRdb retained only in-frame sequences with V and J called. Part of the clones is not carried over; for the studies checked, unresolved V genes explain less than half of this, and the remainder is unexplained. V and J calls and clone size come straight from that table; D and trimming were deduced from the DNA. This sample lists 30,000 to 50,000 clones; 68% were detected once. In total, the top ten clones hold about 4% of the sample.

Unmatched junction bases come to 2, with V trimmed by 0 bases and J by 1 base. From the germline V gene, CDR1 is ENHRY and CDR2 is SYGVKD. The cysteine opens and the phenylalanine closes a CDR3 of 16 amino acids. CDR3 DNA only is kept here, 48 bases in frame from base 1. In total, 630 or so healthy bone marrow donors made up the cohort. Cohort members were all nominally healthy when sampled, although unrecorded immune exposures were likely present. The donor was CMV seronegative and was included in the group of approximately 350 seronegative cohort members. Every donor gave a peripheral blood sample, and the peripheral blood mononuclear cells from that sample were used for TCR beta sequencing. Genomic DNA was extracted from the blood cell samples with the Qiagen DNeasy Blood Extraction Kit. This sample was taken from a study of cytomegalovirus exposure and HLA in healthy donors (TCRdb year 2017). Notes on the research overall: An earlier analysis of some 550 of the donors reported 250 to 300 Gb of sequence data and 117 million unique TCR beta sequences from about 200 million T cells. About 300 gigabases of sequencing data and roughly 81 million unique TCR sequences made up an early release that covered nearly 650 HLA-typed donors. The genetic ancestry cluster associated with self-reported Caucasian donors included over 80% of the 350 to 500 genotyped donors. The study aimed to test whether cataloging public T cell receptors could reveal signatures of past pathogen exposure. The T cell repertoires of several hundred subjects were profiled by immunosequencing and related to cytomegalovirus serostatus. Along with the roughly 670-subject first cohort, a separate validation cohort of more than 90 different subjects was used. To predict cytomegalovirus infection status, the study brought together high-throughput TCR immunosequencing, statistical association of individual TCRs with disease status, and machine learning. To study patterns of TCR occurrence, a later analysis re-analyzed previously published TCR beta repertoires from just over 650 donors and added high-resolution HLA genotyping. Rather than using new phenotypic data, the later analysis identified candidate immune exposures from TCR beta sequences and from how often those sequences occurred across donors. In an earlier analysis of 587 of the donors, high-throughput TCR beta sequencing was used to judge whether each TCR beta V gene segment behaved as functional or pseudogenic. Donor age, sex, ethnicity and CMV serostatus were compiled together with the repertoire data. In a later genetic analysis, genome-wide SNP genotypes for about 55% of the 666 donors were used, and that subset was treated as a discovery cohort. All discovery cohort repertoires had been generated on a single sequencing platform. HLA typing covered class I and class II loci at four-digit resolution. Typing coverage differed by locus: A, B, C, DRB1 and DQB1 were typed in about 629-640 donors, DQA1 in roughly 500, DPA1 in 600 to 610, and DPB1 in just under 480. A few DR-DQ haplotypes were handled as single units for association and clustering because linkage in the cohort was strong. Across 398 genotyped donors of the cohort, an average of about 250,000 unique TCR beta nucleotide sequences per donor were sequenced, and about a sixth of those sequences were non-productive. Paper-wide results and their limitations: Three of the identified cytomegalovirus-associated TCR beta chains were confirmed in vitro to be specific for cytomegalovirus antigens. Compared with the 666-donor mean, donors in an Asian-associated ancestry cluster had fewer N-insertions in productive TCRs, according to a later genetic analysis. Several of the top co-occurrence clusters appeared to be linked to parvovirus B19, influenza, CMV and Epstein-Barr virus, according to a later analysis. A further reported finding was that TCR beta sequences accurately predicted the HLA-A and HLA-B alleles for most subjects in the first cohort. Because the 87-base-pair reads could not distinguish some IMGT-functional V segments, including TRBV6-2 and TRBV6-3, those segments were excluded. A group of highly shared sequence variants was considered likely to be a technical artifact of the sequencing pipeline. In a later genetic analysis, a missense DCLRE1C variant was associated with V-gene and J-gene trimming of TCR beta chains, and the association was replicated in an independent cohort. In a later analysis, TCR association rates were found to vary across HLA loci, with the most associated TCRs seen for DRB1 alleles and the fewest for HLA-C alleles. Cytomegalovirus status was reported to be diagnosed by the classifier with high specificity and sensitivity in both the original and validation cohorts. Because HLA typing was unavailable for some donors at each locus, only the typed subset was used in association tests. A later analysis associated 17,000 or so TCR beta sequences with specific HLA alleles at a false discovery rate of 0.05. The presence/absence analyses assumed that sequencing depth was roughly uniform across donors, and that assumption may not be true. For the cohort, immune exposure information was limited to CMV serostatus. Correlated functional status among segregating V segments might reflect linkage disequilibrium, but an unknown experimental factor could not be ruled out. The study listed 164 TCR beta chains as associated with cytomegalovirus. This cohort had only TCR beta chains sequenced, and the lack of alpha or paired-chain data limited which features could be detected. When HLA alleles, especially DR and DQ, strongly co-occurred, attributing TCR associations to individual alleles was difficult. Across donors, most TCR sequences were observed very rarely, whereas some public TCRs were present in many individuals. An earlier analysis of 587 of the donors showed that most TCR beta V segments appeared in productive rearrangements either about 87% or about 30% of the time, which broadly matched IMGT annotations. The authors suggested that the approach could potentially be extended to other disease states and immunological phenotypes. Because counts were too low, roughly 18 rarely observed V segments, including chromosome 9 orphons, were left out of the earlier analysis of 587 of the donors. Compared with equally common non-associated chains, HLA-associated TCR beta chains in a later analysis were more clonally expanded and had lower generation probabilities. A later analysis found that most CMV-associated TCR beta chains appeared HLA-restricted, with HLA associations seemingly driven largely by CMV exposure.

The origin of this receptor is a man aged 40-55 years in good health and CMV-seronegative. Recombination joined TRBV10-3 with TRBJ1-5; 8 middle bases align to TRBD1. Sample: PBMCs. The CDR3 in this case is CAISESQGASNQPQHF. The nucleotide sequence reads as follows: TGTGCCATCAGTGAGTCCCAGGGGGCGAGCAATCAGCCCCAGCATTTT.